This T cell receptor (beta chain) was captured in a study of T-cell memory formation after mild COVID-19. This clonotype was seen more than once but under ten times. Libraries for TCRalpha and TCRbeta carried sample barcodes and unique molecular identifiers via 5'RACE. TCRdb re-called the 5' RACE reads through MiXCR, storing one row per CDR3 protein. The sample has approximately 250,000 distinct CDR3 sequences, roughly 17% seen once; the top ten hold roughly 21%. Sequencing was carried out using PBMCs or a T cell subset sorted from them (not recorded which). This receptor was taken from a man aged 18 to 35 who had mild COVID-19 (a few samples of this study predate the infection). Cell type and time point are not known.

Here the CDR3 DNA reads TGTGCCAGCAGCTTTAACACCCTGTTTGAAGCTTTCTTT. Encoded protein: CASSFNTLFEAFF. This chain links TRBV7-9 with TRBJ1-1; D unclear. Trimming removed 3 bases from V and 7 bases from J, with 12 bases in between. Germline assignment: CDR1 SEHNR and CDR2 FQNEAQ (reference sequence). This CDR3 has 13 residues.